These T cell receptor beta chains were read from a single sample in a study of monozygotic twins with cystic fibrosis. Method: immunoSEQ multiplex PCR; TCRdb's copy keeps in-frame clones and lacks some. The data show approximately 15,000 clones, with 85% to 95% seen just once and less than 10% held by the top ten. The sequencing sample was made of blood. The receptor source for this set is a girl aged 2-9 years with cystic fibrosis. CDR3s include the opening cysteine and the closing phenylalanine or tryptophan. The order of the fields is J gene, clone size, V gene, D gene, CDR3 protein, CDR3 DNA. A D gene is named only where the DNA matches it firmly. Part of the rows lack a size; the others show once, few, many or a class for expanded clones.

TRBJ2-3,.,TRBV27,TRBD1,CASSSDRAADTQYF,TGTGCCAGCAGTTCGGACAGGGCCGCAGATACGCAGTATTTT
TRBJ2-1,once,TRBV6-1,.,CASSFSTANEQFF,TGTGCCAGCAGCTTTTCAACGGCGAATGAGCAGTTCTTC
TRBJ1-1,few,TRBV29-1,.,CSVEEMGHEAFF,TGCAGCGTTGAAGAGATGGGGCATGAAGCTTTCTTT
TRBJ2-2,.,TRBV28,TRBD2,CASSLAGAAGELFF,TGTGCCAGCAGTCTAGCGGGAGCGGCCGGGGAGCTGTTTTTT
TRBJ2-1,.,TRBV6-4,.,CASPLLADVDNEQFF,TGTGCCAGCCCACTACTTGCTGACGTTGACAATGAGCAGTTCTTC
TRBJ2-5,once,TRBV19,.,CASSPPQETQYF,TGTGCCAGTAGTCCTCCCCAAGAGACCCAGTACTTC
TRBJ1-1,.,TRBV19,.,CASTEGSWVTEAFF,TGTGCCAGTACGGAGGGCAGTTGGGTCACTGAAGCTTTCTTT
TRBJ2-7,.,TRBV7-3,TRBD1,CASSEGQGGLYEQYF,TGTGCCAGCAGCGAGGGACAGGGAGGATTATACGAGCAGTACTTC
TRBJ2-7,.,TRBV2,.,CASSDGVSPGEQYF,TGTGCCAGCAGTGATGGCGTATCGCCGGGCGAGCAGTACTTC
TRBJ1-1,.,TRBV6-6,.,CATQTGAASRVAEAFF,TGTGCCACCCAAACGGGGGCAGCTAGCAGGGTCGCTGAAGCTTTCTTT
TRBJ2-7,.,TRBV6-5,.,CASSYSGCEQYF,TGTGCCAGCAGTTACTCTGGATGCGAGCAGTACTTC
TRBJ1-2,.,TRBV9,.,CASSVDLQGYYGYTF,TGTGCCAGCAGCGTAGATCTACAGGGATACTATGGCTACACCTTC
TRBJ2-3,.,TRBV6-6,.,CATRRGAYPDTQYF,TGTGCCACCCGTAGGGGAGCTTACCCAGATACGCAGTATTTT
TRBJ1-3,.,TRBV9,.,CASSDQVRSGNTIYF,TGTGCCAGCAGCGACCAAGTTCGATCTGGAAACACCATATATTTT
TRBJ1-1,.,TRBV28,.,CASRNHRNTEAFF,TGTGCCAGCAGAAACCACAGGAACACTGAAGCTTTCTTT
TRBJ2-5,.,TRBV15,TRBD2,CATSRGEGVAGETQYF,TGTGCCACCAGCAGAGGGGAGGGAGTAGCCGGGGAGACCCAGTACTTC
TRBJ2-7,.,TRBV25-1,.,CASYEQYF,TGTGCCAGCTACGAGCAGTACTTC
TRBJ1-4,.,TRBV27,TRBD1,CASSPLPGQGDEKLFF,TGTGCCAGCAGTCCCCTACCGGGACAGGGGGATGAAAAACTGTTTTTT
TRBJ2-1,.,TRBV4-1,TRBD2,CASSQATSGYNEQFF,TGCGCCAGCAGCCAAGCAACTAGCGGGTACAATGAGCAGTTCTTC
TRBJ1-5,.,TRBV30,.,CAWSQAGTTAQHF,TGTGCCTGGAGTCAAGCAGGGACCACCGCCCAGCATTTT
TRBJ1-3,.,TRBV18,.,CASSRDISSGNTIYF,TGTGCCAGCTCACGGGACATAAGCTCTGGAAACACCATATATTTT
TRBJ2-7,.,TRBV6-1,TRBD1,CASSAKQGSSEQYF,TGTGCCAGCAGTGCGAAACAGGGGAGTAGCGAGCAGTACTTC
TRBJ2-4,.,TRBV11-2,.,CASSLKLRGIQYF,TGTGCCAGCAGCTTAAAGCTCCGGGGCATTCAGTACTTC
TRBJ2-5,once,TRBV9,.,CASSPRQIQETQYF,TGTGCCAGCAGCCCCCGACAGATACAAGAGACCCAGTACTTC
TRBJ2-7,.,TRBV11-2,.,CASSYRNGGLSTWEQYF,TGTGCCAGCAGCTATAGAAACGGGGGCCTATCGACGTGGGAACAGTACTTC
TRBJ1-1,.,TRBV6-6,.,CASSQTEAFF,TGTGCCAGCAGTCAGACCGAAGCTTTCTTT
TRBJ2-3,.,TRBV7-3,TRBD2,CASSFGLAGDTQYF,TGTGCCAGCAGCTTTGGACTAGCGGGGGATACGCAGTATTTT
TRBJ1-1,once,TRBV19,.,CASSIDLIGTEAFF,TGTGCCAGTAGTATAGATCTAATTGGCACTGAAGCTTTCTTT
TRBJ2-5,once,TRBV5-3,.,CARSLRLSTQYF,TGTGCCAGAAGCTTGCGACTTTCCACCCAGTACTTC
TRBJ2-2,.,TRBV6-4,.,CASSDTRWAGELFF,TGTGCCAGCAGTGACACGAGGTGGGCCGGGGAGCTGTTTTTT
TRBJ1-1,.,TRBV5-4,.,CASRNHSTGTENTEAFF,TGTGCCAGCAGAAACCACTCTACCGGGACGGAGAACACTGAAGCTTTCTTT
TRBJ2-1,.,TRBV2,.,CASRDLLGINEQFF,TGTGCCAGCAGAGACCTACTAGGCATCAATGAGCAGTTCTTC
TRBJ2-5,once,TRBV6-5,TRBD2,CASSYLAGGGETQYF,TGTGCCAGCAGTTACTTGGCGGGAGGGGGGGAGACCCAGTACTTC
TRBJ1-1,.,TRBV5-6,.,CASSPGSSNTEAFF,TGTGCCAGCAGCCCAGGGTCGAGTAACACTGAAGCTTTCTTT
TRBJ2-1,.,TRBV27,TRBD2,CASSLPGRGEQFF,TGTGCCAGCAGCCTACCTGGGAGGGGTGAGCAGTTCTTC
TRBJ2-5,.,TRBV5-4,.,CASSFGGQETQYF,TGTGCCAGCAGCTTCGGGGGCCAAGAGACCCAGTACTTC
TRBJ2-7,.,TRBV5-1,.,CASSQLVMAHGF,TGCGCCAGCAGCCAACTTGTAATGGCCCACGGCTTC
TRBJ2-1,once,TRBV27,.,CASSLGGGPSSYNEQFF,TGTGCCAGCAGTTTAGGGGGCGGTCCCAGCTCCTACAATGAGCAGTTCTTC
TRBJ1-3,.,TRBV11-2,.,CASSFGTYGNTIYF,TGTGCCAGCAGCTTCGGGACTTACGGAAACACCATATATTTT
TRBJ1-1,.,TRBV6-5,.,CASSYSTVENTEAFF,TGTGCCAGCAGTTACAGTACAGTGGAGAACACTGAAGCTTTCTTT
TRBJ1-3,.,TRBV29-1,.,CSVQGLVSGNTIYF,TGCAGCGTCCAGGGACTGGTCTCTGGAAACACCATATATTTT
TRBJ2-1,.,TRBV30,.,CAWSSMGTKSSYNEQFF,TGTGCCTGGAGTTCCATGGGTACCAAGAGCTCCTACAATGAGCAGTTCTTC
TRBJ2-7,.,TRBV30,.,CAWRTAHEQYF,TGTGCCTGGAGAACGGCCCACGAGCAGTACTTC
TRBJ2-7,.,TRBV19,TRBD2,CASSRLLAYEQYF,TGTGCCAGTAGTAGATTACTAGCGTACGAGCAGTACTTC
TRBJ2-4,.,TRBV5-1,TRBD2,CASSAGLAGGPGKNIQYF,TGCGCCAGCAGCGCGGGACTAGCGGGAGGGCCCGGCAAAAACATTCAGTACTTC
TRBJ2-2,.,TRBV28,.,CASSIKFDYTGELFF,TGTGCCAGCAGCATCAAATTCGACTACACCGGGGAGCTGTTTTTT
TRBJ2-1,.,TRBV28,.,CASSLRTSEQFF,TGTGCCAGCAGTTTGCGGACGAGTGAGCAGTTCTTC
TRBJ1-2,.,TRBV6-1,.,CAHKGDGDLNYGYTF,TGTGCCCATAAGGGGGACGGAGACCTAAACTATGGCTACACCTTC
TRBJ2-3,.,TRBV28,.,CASSLGGSGTDTQYF,TGTGCCAGCAGTTTAGGCGGTTCTGGGACAGATACGCAGTATTTT